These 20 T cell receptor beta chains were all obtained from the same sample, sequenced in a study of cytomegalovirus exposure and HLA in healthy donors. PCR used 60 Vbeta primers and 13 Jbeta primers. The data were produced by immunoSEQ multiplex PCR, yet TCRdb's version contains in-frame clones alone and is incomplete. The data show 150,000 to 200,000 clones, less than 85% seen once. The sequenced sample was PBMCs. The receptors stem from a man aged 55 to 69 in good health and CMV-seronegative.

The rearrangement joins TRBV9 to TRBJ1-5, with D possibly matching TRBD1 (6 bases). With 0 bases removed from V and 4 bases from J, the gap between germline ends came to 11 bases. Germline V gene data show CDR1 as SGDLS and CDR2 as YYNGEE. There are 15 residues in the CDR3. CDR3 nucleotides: TGTGCCAGCAGCGTAGGGCAGGGGAAGAATCAGCCCCAGCATTTT. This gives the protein CASSVGQGKNQPQHF.

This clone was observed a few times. This CDR3 is CASSFIAGGSNQPQHF. Here the CDR3 DNA reads TGTGCCAGCAGCTTCATAGCGGGGGGTAGCAATCAGCCCCAGCATTTT. V is TRBV11-2 and J is TRBJ1-5, with a tentative D call TRBD1 (5 bases). The ends were cut back, 3 bases at V and 0 bases at J, with 12 bases in the middle. Germline-derived CDR1 and CDR2 are SGHAT and FQNNGV. The CDR3 contains 16 residues.

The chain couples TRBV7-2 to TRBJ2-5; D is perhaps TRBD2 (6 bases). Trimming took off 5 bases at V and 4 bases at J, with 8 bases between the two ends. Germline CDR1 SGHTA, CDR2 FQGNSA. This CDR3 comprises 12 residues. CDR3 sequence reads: CASSPEGETQYF. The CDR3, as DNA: TGTGCCAGCAGCCCGGAGGGAGAGACCCAGTACTTC.

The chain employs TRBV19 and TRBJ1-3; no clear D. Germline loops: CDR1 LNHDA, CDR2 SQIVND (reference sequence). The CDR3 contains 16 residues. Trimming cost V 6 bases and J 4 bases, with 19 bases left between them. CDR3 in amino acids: CASRTPGGRAGNTIYF. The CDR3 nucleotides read TGTGCCAGTAGGACTCCGGGAGGCCGCGCGGGAAACACCATATATTTT.

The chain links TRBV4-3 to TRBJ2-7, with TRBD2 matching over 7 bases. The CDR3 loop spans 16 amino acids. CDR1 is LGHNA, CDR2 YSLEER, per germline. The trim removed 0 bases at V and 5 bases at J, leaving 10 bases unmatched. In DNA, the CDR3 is TGCGCCAGCAGCCAAGACCTCGTAGGGGCGGGGGACGAGCAGTACTTC. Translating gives CASSQDLVGAGDEQYF.

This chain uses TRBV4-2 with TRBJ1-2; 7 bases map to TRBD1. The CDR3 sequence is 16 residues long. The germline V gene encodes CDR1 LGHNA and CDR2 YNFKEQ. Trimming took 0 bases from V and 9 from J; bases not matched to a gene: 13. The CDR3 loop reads CASSQDNRGEIRSYTF. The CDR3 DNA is TGTGCCAGCAGCCAAGATAACAGGGGTGAGATTAGGAGCTACACCTTC.

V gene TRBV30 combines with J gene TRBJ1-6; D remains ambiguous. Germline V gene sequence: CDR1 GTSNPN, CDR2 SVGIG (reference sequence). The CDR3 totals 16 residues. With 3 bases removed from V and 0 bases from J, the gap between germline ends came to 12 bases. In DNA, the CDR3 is TGTGCCTGGAGCCTAAGTGAAATCTCCTATAATTCACCCCTCCACTTT. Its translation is CAWSLSEISYNSPLHF.

CDR3 sequence reads: CASSRTPTENSPLHF. CDR3 coding DNA: TGCGCCAGCAGCCGAACACCGACAGAAAATTCACCCCTCCACTTT. This sequence joins TRBV5-1 and TRBJ1-6, with D possibly TRBD1 on 5 matching bases. The CDR3 sequence is 15 residues long. V lost 4 bases and J lost 7, with 15 bases in between. The germline V gene has CDR1 SGHRS and CDR2 YFSETQ.

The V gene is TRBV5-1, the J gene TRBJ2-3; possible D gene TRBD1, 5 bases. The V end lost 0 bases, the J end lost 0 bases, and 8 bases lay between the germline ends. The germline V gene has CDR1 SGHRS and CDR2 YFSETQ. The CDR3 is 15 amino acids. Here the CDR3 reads CASSLGQSSTDTQYF. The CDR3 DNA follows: TGCGCCAGCAGCTTGGGACAGTCTAGCACAGATACGCAGTATTTT.

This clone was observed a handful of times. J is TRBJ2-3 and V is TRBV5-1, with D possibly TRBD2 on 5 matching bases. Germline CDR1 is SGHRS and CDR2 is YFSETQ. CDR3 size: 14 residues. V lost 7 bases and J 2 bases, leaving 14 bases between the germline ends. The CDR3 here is CASRGGSPTDTQYF. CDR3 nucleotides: TGCGCCAGCCGAGGAGGCAGCCCCACAGATACGCAGTATTTT.

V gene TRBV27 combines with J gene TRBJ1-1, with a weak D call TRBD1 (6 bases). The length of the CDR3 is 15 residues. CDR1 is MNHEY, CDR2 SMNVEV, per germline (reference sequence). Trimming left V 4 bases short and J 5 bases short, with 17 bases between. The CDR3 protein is CASSSQGGVGTEAFF. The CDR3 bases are TGTGCCAGCAGTTCCCAAGGGGGAGTAGGGACTGAAGCTTTCTTT.

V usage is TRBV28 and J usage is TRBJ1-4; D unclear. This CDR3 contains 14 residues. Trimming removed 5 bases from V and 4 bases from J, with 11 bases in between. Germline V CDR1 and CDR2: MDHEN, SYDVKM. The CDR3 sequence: CASSPGVYNEKLFF. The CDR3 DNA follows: TGTGCCAGCAGTCCCGGGGTTTATAATGAAAAACTGTTTTTT. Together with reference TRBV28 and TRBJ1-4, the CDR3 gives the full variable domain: DVKVTQSSRYLVKRTGEKVFLECVQDMDHENMFWYRQDPGLGLRLIYFSYDVKMKEKGDIPEGYSVSREKKERFSLILESASTNQTSMYLCASSPGVYNEKLFFGSGTQLSVL.

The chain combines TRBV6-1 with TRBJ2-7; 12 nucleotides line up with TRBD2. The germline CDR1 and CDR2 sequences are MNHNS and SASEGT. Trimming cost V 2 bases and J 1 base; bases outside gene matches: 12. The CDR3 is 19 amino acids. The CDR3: CASSERTSGGLGLSYEQYF. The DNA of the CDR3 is TGTGCCAGCAGTGAAAGAACTAGCGGGGGGCTCGGGCTATCCTACGAGCAGTACTTC.

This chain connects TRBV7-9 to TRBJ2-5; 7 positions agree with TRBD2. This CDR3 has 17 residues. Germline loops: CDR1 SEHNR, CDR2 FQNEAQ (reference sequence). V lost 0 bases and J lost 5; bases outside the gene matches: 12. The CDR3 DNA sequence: TGTGCCAGCAGCTTAGCAGGACCGGCTCTGGGGGGGGAGACCCAGTACTTC. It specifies CASSLAGPALGGETQYF.

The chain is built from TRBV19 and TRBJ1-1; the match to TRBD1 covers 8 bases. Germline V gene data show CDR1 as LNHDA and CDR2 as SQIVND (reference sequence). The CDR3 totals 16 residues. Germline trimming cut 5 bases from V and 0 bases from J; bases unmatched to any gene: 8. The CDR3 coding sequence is TGTGCCAGTAGTCGGCAGGGGGCAACGCTGAACACTGAAGCTTTCTTT. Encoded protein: CASSRQGATLNTEAFF.

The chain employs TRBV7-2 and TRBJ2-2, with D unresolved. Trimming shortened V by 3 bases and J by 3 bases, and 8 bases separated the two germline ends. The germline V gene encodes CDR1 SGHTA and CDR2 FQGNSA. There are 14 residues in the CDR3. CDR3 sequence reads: CASSFNRDTGELFF. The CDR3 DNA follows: TGTGCCAGCAGCTTCAACAGAGACACCGGGGAGCTGTTTTTT.

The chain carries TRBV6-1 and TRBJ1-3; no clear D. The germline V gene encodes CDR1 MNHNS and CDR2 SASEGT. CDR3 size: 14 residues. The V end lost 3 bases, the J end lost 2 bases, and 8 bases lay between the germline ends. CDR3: CASSESGPGNTIYF. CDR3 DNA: TGTGCCAGCAGTGAGAGTGGGCCTGGAAACACCATATATTTT.

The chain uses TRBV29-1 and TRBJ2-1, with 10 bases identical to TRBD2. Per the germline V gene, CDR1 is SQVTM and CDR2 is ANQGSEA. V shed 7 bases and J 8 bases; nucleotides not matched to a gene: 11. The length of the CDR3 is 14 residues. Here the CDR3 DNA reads TGCAGCGCCGTGCGAGCGGGGGGGTTTGATGAGCAGTTCTTC. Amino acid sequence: CSAVRAGGFDEQFF.

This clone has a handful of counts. CDR3 DNA sequence: TGCAGCGCTCTCCCTCGGGACACAGAGACCCAGTACTTC. Translated, it gives CSALPRDTETQYF. The V and J genes are TRBV29-1 and TRBJ2-5; tentative D call: TRBD1 (6 bases). Trimming stripped 7 bases from V and 4 bases from J, with 16 bases between. Germline V gene lookup returns CDR1 SQVTM and CDR2 ANQGSEA. The length of the CDR3 is 13 residues.

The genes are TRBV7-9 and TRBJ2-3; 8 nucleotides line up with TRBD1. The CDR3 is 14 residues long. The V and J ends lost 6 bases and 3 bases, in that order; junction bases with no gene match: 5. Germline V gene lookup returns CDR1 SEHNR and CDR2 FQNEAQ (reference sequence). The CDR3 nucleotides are TGTGCCAGCAGTCAAACAGGGGGGACAGATACGCAGTATTTT. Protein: CASSQTGGTDTQYF.